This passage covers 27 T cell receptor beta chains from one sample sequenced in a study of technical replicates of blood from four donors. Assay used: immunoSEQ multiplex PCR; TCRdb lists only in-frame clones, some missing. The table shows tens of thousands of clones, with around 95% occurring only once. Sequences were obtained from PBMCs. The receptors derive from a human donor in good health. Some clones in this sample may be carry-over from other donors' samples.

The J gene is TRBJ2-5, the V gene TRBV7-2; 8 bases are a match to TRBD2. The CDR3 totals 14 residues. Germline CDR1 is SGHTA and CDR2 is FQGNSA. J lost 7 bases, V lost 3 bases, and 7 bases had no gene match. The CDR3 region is CASSFGGGRGTQYF. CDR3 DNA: TGTGCCAGCAGCTTCGGCGGGGGGAGGGGGACCCAGTACTTC.

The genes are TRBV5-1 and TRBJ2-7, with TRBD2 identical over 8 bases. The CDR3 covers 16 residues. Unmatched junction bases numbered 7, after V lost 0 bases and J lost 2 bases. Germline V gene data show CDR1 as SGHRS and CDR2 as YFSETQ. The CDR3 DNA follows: TGCGCCAGCAGCTTGGGCGTTAGCGGGGACCCCTACGAGCAGTACTTC. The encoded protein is CASSLGVSGDPYEQYF.

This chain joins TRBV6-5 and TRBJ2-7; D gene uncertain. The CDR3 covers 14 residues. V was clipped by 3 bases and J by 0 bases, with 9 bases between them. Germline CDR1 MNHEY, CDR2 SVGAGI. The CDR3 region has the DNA TGTGCCAGCAGTTATGAGCGTATCTCCTACGAGCAGTACTTC. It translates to CASSYERISYEQYF.

As DNA, the CDR3 is TGTGCCAGCAGTTACAACCCGGACAGTTCCTCGTCCGGCTACACCTTC. This translates into CASSYNPDSSSSGYTF. V and J are TRBV6-6 and TRBJ1-2, with D maybe TRBD1 (6 bases). The V end lost 2 bases, the J end lost 8 bases, and 21 bases lay between the germline ends. CDR1 MNHNY and CDR2 SVGAGI come from the germline V gene (reference sequence). CDR3 length: 16 amino acids.

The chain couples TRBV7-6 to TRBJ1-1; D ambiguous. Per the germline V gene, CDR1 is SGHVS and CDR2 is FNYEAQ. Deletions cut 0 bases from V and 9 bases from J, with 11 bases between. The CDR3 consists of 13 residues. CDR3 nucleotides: TGTGCCAGCAGCTTAGCGCTGACTGAGAAAGCTTTCTTT. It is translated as CASSLALTEKAFF.

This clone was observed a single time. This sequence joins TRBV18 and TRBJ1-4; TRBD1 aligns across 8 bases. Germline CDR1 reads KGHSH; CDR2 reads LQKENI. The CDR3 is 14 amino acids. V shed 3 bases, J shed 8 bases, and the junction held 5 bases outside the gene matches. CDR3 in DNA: TGTGCCAGCTCACCCCAGGGGGCTGGCGAAAAACTGTTTTTT. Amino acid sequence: CASSPQGAGEKLFF.

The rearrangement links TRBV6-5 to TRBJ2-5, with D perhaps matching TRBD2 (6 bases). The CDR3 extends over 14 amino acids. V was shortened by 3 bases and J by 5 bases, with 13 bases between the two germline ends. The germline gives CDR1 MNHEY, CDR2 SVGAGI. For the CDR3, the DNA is TGTGCCAGCAGTTATGGCGGGGCTAGCGAGACCCAGTACTTC. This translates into CASSYGGASETQYF.

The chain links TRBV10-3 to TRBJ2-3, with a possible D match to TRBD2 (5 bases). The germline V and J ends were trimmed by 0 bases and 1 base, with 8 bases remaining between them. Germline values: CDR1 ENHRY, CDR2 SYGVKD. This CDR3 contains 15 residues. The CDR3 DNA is TGTGCCATCAGTGAGTCGGACTCACGCACAGATACGCAGTATTTT. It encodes CAISESDSRTDTQYF.

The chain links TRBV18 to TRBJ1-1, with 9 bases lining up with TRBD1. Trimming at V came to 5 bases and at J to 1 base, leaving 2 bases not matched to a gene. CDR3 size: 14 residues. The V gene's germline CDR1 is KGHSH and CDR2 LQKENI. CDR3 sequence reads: CASSSGQGNTEAFF. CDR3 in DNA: TGTGCCAGCTCATCGGGACAGGGGAACACTGAAGCTTTCTTT.

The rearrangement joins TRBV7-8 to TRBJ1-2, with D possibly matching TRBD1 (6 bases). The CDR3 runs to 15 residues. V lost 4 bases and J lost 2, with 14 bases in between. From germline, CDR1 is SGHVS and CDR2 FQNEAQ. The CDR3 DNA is TGTGCCAGCAGCTACGGGACAAGGACCAACTATGGCTACACCTTC. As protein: CASSYGTRTNYGYTF.

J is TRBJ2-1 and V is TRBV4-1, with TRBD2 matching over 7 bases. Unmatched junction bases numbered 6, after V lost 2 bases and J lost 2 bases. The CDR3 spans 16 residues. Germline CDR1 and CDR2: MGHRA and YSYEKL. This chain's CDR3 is CASSQSLAATYNEQFF. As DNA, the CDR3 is TGCGCCAGCAGCCAATCCCTAGCGGCAACCTACAATGAGCAGTTCTTC.

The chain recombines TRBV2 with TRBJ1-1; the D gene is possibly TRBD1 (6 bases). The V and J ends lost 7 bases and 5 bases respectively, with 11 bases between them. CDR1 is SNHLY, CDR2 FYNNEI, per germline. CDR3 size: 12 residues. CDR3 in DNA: TGTGCCAGCAACAGGGTTGGAACTGAAGCTTTCTTT. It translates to CASNRVGTEAFF.

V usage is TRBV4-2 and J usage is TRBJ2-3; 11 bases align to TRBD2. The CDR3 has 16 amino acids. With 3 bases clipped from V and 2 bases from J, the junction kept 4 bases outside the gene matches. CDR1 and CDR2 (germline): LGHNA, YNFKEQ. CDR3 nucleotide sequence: TGTGCCAGCAGCCAGTCGACTAGCGGGATCACAGATACGCAGTATTTT. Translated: CASSQSTSGITDTQYF.

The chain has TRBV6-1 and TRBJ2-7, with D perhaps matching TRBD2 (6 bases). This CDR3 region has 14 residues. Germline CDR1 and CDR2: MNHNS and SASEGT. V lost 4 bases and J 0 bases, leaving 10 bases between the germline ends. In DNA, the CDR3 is TGTGCCAGCAGTGTGACCGGGAGCTCCTACGAGCAGTACTTC. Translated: CASSVTGSSYEQYF.

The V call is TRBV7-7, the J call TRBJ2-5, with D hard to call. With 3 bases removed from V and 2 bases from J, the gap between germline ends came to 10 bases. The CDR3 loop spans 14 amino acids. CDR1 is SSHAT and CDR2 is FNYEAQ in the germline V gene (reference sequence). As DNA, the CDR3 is TGTGCCAGCAGCTTGTCGCCAGGTCAAGAGACCCAGTACTTC. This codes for CASSLSPGQETQYF.

CDR3 coding DNA: TGTGCCAGCAGTAATCCGGGACAGGGCTTTGAGCAGTTCTTC. Translation gives CASSNPGQGFEQFF. The chain combines TRBV28 with TRBJ2-1, with 9 bases aligning to TRBD1. Germline V CDR1 and CDR2: MDHEN, SYDVKM. The CDR3 extends over 14 amino acids. With V trimmed by 5 bases and J by 9 bases, 8 bases remained unmatched.

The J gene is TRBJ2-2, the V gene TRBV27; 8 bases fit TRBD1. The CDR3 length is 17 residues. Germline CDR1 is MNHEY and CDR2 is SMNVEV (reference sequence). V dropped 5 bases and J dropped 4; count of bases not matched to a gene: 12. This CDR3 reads CASSPPGTGRGTGELFF. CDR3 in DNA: TGTGCCAGCAGTCCCCCAGGGACAGGAAGAGGCACCGGGGAGCTGTTTTTT.

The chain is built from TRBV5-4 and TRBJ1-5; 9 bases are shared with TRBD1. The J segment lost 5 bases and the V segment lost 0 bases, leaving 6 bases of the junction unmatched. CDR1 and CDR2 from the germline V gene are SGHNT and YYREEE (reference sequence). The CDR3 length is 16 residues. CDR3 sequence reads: CASSLAPGQGDQPQHF. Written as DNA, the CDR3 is TGTGCCAGCAGCTTGGCCCCGGGACAGGGCGATCAGCCCCAGCATTTT.

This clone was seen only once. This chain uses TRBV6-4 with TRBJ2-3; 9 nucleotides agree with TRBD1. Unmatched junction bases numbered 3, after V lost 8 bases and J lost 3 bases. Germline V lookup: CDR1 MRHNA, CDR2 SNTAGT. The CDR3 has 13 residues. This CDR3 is CASSGQGTDTQYF. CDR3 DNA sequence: TGTGCCAGCTCCGGACAGGGGACAGATACGCAGTATTTT.

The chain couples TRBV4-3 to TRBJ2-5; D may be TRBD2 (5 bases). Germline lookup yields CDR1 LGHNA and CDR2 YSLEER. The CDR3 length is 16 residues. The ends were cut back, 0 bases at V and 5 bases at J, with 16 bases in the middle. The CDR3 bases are TGCGCCAGCAGCCAAGATTCGGCGGGTTCGGCGGAGACCCAGTACTTC. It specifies CASSQDSAGSAETQYF.

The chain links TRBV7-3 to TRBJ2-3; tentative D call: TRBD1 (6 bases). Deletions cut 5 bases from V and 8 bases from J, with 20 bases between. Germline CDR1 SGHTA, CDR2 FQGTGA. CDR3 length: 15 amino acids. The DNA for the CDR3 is TGTGCCAGCAGCGCGATTGGCGGACAAGGGGGTACGCAGTATTTT. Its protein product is CASSAIGGQGGTQYF.

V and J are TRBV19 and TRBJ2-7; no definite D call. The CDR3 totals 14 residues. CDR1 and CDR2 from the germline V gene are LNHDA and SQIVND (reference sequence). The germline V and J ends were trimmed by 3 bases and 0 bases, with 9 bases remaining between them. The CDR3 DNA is TGTGCCAGTAGTATTCAGACATACTCCTACGAGCAGTACTTC. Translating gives CASSIQTYSYEQYF.

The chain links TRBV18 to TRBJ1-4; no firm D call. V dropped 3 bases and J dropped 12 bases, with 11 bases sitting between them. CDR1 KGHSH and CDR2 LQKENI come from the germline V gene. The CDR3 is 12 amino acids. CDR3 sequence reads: CASSPGGVELFF. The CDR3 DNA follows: TGTGCCAGCTCACCTGGTGGAGTGGAACTGTTTTTT.

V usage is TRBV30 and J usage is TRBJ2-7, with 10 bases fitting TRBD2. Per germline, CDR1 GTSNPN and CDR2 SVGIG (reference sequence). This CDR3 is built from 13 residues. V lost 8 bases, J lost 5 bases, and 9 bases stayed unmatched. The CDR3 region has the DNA TGTGCCAAGTCGGCTAGCGGGAGCAACGAGCAGTACTTC. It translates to CAKSASGSNEQYF.

The CDR3 region is CASSLQGQNTEAFF. The CDR3 bases are TGTGCCAGCTCACTTCAGGGGCAGAACACTGAAGCTTTCTTT. V and J are TRBV18 and TRBJ1-1, with D possibly TRBD1 on 6 matching bases. CDR3 size: 14 residues. Per the germline V gene, CDR1 is KGHSH and CDR2 is LQKENI. V lost 4 bases and J 1 base, leaving 10 bases between the germline ends. The full variable domain, completed using reference TRBV18 and TRBJ1-1, is NAGVMQNPRHLVRRRGQEARLRCSPMKGHSHVYWYRQLPEEGLKFMVYLQKENIIDESGMPKERFSAEFPKEGPSILRIQQVVRGDSAAYFCASSLQGQNTEAFFGQGTRLTVV.

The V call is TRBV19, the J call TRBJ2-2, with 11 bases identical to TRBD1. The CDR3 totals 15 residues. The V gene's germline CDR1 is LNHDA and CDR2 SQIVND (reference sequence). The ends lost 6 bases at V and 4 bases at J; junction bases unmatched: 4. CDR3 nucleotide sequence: TGTGCCAGTAGCCGGACAGGGGGCTTCACCGGGGAGCTGTTTTTT. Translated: CASSRTGGFTGELFF.

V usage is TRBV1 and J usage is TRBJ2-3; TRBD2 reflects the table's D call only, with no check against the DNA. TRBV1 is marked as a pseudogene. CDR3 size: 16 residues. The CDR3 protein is CTSTPTSGGQGDTQYF. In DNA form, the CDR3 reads TGCACCAGCACCCCGACTAGCGGGGGGCAGGGCGATACGCAGTATTTT.